The rows below give T cell receptor beta chains drawn from one sample of a study of quantifying T cell responses using KT2 cells. TCRdb re-derived calls from the UMI-ligation and nested PCR reads in MiXCR, one entry per CDR3 protein. The sample lists around 30,000 distinct CDR3 sequences; around 10% were seen once. The sample consisted of PBMCs spiked with cells of the T cell clone KT2. These receptors were obtained from a human donor. Both conserved end residues are part of each CDR3. D genes are given only for firm matches. Size values are once, few and many counts, or a class for expanded clones, and some rows have none.

TGTGCCAGCAGCTTAGGGGCCTCCTACAATGAGCAGTTCTTC | CASSLGASYNEQFF | many | TRBJ2-1 | TRBV11-2 | NA
TGCGCCAGCAGCCAACAAGGACTCCGATACGAGCAGTACTTC | CASSQQGLRYEQYF | medium-sized | TRBJ2-7 | TRBV4-1 | NA
TGTGCCAGCAGTTACAGAACTAGCGGGAGTGTTTCAGTCGGCAATGAGCAGTTCTTC | CASSYRTSGSVSVGNEQFF | NA | TRBJ2-1 | TRBV6-5 | TRBD2
TGTGCCAGCAGGAATCAGGGATTGACTGAAGCTTTCTTT | CASRNQGLTEAFF | few | TRBJ1-1 | TRBV6-2/TRBV6-3 | NA
TGCAGTGCTAGAGATCCCTCTAGCGGGGATTACAATGAGCAGTTCTTC | CSARDPSSGDYNEQFF | NA | TRBJ2-1 | TRBV20-1 | TRBD2
TGTGCCAGCAGCTCCAGGCCGCGGACAGGGGATGAAAAACTGTTTTTT | CASSSRPRTGDEKLFF | NA | TRBJ1-4 | TRBV7-2 | TRBD1
TGTGCCAGCAGCCAAGGAGAATACACTGAAGCTTTCTTT | CASSQGEYTEAFF | NA | TRBJ1-1 | TRBV3-1 | NA
TGTGCCAGCAGTACCCGACAGAATAATTCACCCCTCCACTTT | CASSTRQNNSPLHF | many | TRBJ1-6 | TRBV6-5 | NA
TGTGCCAGCAGCGCCGCAACAGGAAACAATGAGCAGTTCTTC | CASSAATGNNEQFF | many | TRBJ2-1 | TRBV11-2 | NA
TGTGCCAGCAGTTTATGGGGGAAAATGAACACTGAAGCTTTCTTT | CASSLWGKMNTEAFF | few | TRBJ1-1 | TRBV12-3/TRBV12-4 | NA
TGTGCCAGCATCCGAGACAGGGATGTTCAGCCCCAGCATTTT | CASIRDRDVQPQHF | few | TRBJ1-5 | TRBV2 | TRBD1